The 20 T cell receptor beta chains presented below share a single source sample, sequenced in a study of blood T cell repertoires in COVID-19. TCRdb's copy holds only in-frame clones and misses some; the assay was immunoSEQ multiplex PCR. The sample records 160,000 or so clones, around 90% being singletons. Sequenced input: peripheral blood. The receptors come from a man aged 55 to 69 with acute or convalescent COVID-19.

This sequence joins TRBV6-5 and TRBJ1-2, with 9 nucleotides matching TRBD1. V was clipped by 5 bases and J by 7 bases; unmatched bases: 8. The CDR3 is made up of 14 amino acids. Germline V lookup: CDR1 MNHEY, CDR2 SVGAGI. CDR3: CASSNRDRDSGYTF. CDR3 nucleotide sequence: TGTGCCAGCAGTAACCGGGACAGGGATTCTGGCTACACCTTC.

V is TRBV19 and J is TRBJ2-2; the D gene is possibly TRBD2 (7 bases). The CDR3 extends over 15 amino acids. The ends were cut back, 7 bases at V and 0 bases at J, with 12 bases in the middle. The V gene's germline CDR1 is LNHDA and CDR2 SQIVND (reference sequence). CDR3 nucleotide sequence: TGTGCCAGTACTCGGGGGGCGCCGAACACCGGGGAGCTGTTTTTT. This codes for CASTRGAPNTGELFF.

The V gene is TRBV6-6, the J gene TRBJ1-1, with D uncertain. Germline CDR1 MNHNY, CDR2 SVGAGI (reference sequence). This CDR3 is built from 13 residues. Between the trimmed V and J ends, which lost 6 bases and 3 bases, there was a span of 11 bases. The CDR3 sequence is CASRSPQDTEAFF. DNA of the CDR3: TGTGCCAGCAGGTCCCCCCAGGACACTGAAGCTTTCTTT.

This clone was counted a single time. This chain links TRBV5-5 with TRBJ2-3; 10 nucleotides match TRBD1. Germline CDR1 and CDR2: SGHKS and YYEKEE (reference sequence). The CDR3 loop spans 15 amino acids. J gave up 6 bases and V 4 bases, and 8 bases lay outside the gene matches. CDR3 nucleotide sequence: TGTGCCAGCAGCGATGGGACAGGGGCGTGGGATACGCAGTATTTT. Protein: CASSDGTGAWDTQYF. The complete variable domain, with remaining parts taken from reference TRBV5-5 and TRBJ2-3, reads DAGVTQSPTHLIKTRGQQVTLRCSPISGHKSVSWYQQVLGQGPQFIFQYYEKEERGRGNFPDRFSARQFPNYSSELNVNALLLGDSALYLCASSDGTGAWDTQYFGPGTRLTVL.

The rearrangement joins TRBV24-1 to TRBJ2-1, with 8 positions matching TRBD1. The junction had 4 bases not matched to a gene; V was cut back by 4 bases and J by 0 bases. The length of the CDR3 is 16 residues. The germline V gene encodes CDR1 KGHDR and CDR2 SFDVKD. The chain's CDR3 is CATSDNRGASYNEQFF. For the CDR3, the DNA is TGTGCCACCAGTGACAACAGGGGGGCCTCCTACAATGAGCAGTTCTTC.

V usage is TRBV19 and J usage is TRBJ1-2, with D uncertain. V was pared by 5 bases and J by 9 bases, with 10 bases between. Germline values: CDR1 LNHDA, CDR2 SQIVND (reference sequence). The CDR3 covers 11 residues. The CDR3 loop reads CASSSRGSYTF. The DNA of the CDR3 is TGTGCCAGTAGTTCCCGGGGAAGCTACACCTTC.

The chain recombines TRBV4-2 with TRBJ2-1; 8 positions agree with TRBD1. Germline-derived CDR1 and CDR2 are LGHNA and YNFKEQ. CDR3 size: 16 residues. Trimming cost V 1 base and J 4 bases; bases outside gene matches: 6. CDR3 in amino acids: CASSQAGGPTYNEQFF. Written as DNA, the CDR3 is TGTGCCAGCAGCCAAGCAGGGGGCCCTACTTACAATGAGCAGTTCTTC.

The chain couples TRBV5-1 to TRBJ2-7; TRBD2 is a possible D gene (5 bases). The CDR3 extends over 13 amino acids. The germline V gene encodes CDR1 SGHRS and CDR2 YFSETQ. Between the trimmed V and J ends, which lost 1 base and 7 bases, there was a span of 12 bases. The CDR3 is CASSLSGSQEQYF. The CDR3 DNA is TGCGCCAGCAGCTTGAGCGGCAGTCAAGAGCAGTACTTC.

The genes are TRBV5-1 and TRBJ1-6, with 12 bases lining up with TRBD1. J gave up 9 bases and V 6 bases, and 7 bases lay outside the gene matches. This CDR3 contains 15 residues. Germline V CDR1 and CDR2: SGHRS, YFSETQ. The CDR3 loop reads CASTEGTGGSSPLHF. CDR3 coding DNA: TGCGCCAGCACCGAGGGGACAGGGGGCAGTTCACCCCTCCACTTT.

This clone has only one observation. The CDR3 here is CAWGAGGPATNEKLFF. The CDR3 DNA reads TGTGCCTGGGGGGCAGGGGGCCCCGCAACTAATGAAAAACTGTTTTTT. The chain couples TRBV30 to TRBJ1-4; TRBD1 agrees at 8 bases. Germline assignment: CDR1 GTSNPN and CDR2 SVGIG (reference sequence). CDR3 size: 16 residues. J was trimmed by 0 bases and V by 5 bases; bases with no gene match: 8.

V and J are TRBV6-1 and TRBJ1-1; D may be TRBD1 (5 bases). Per the germline V gene, CDR1 is MNHNS and CDR2 is SASEGT. This CDR3 has 12 residues. The germline V and J ends were trimmed by 2 bases and 12 bases, with 13 bases remaining between them. The CDR3 is CASSESRRVTFF. The CDR3, as DNA: TGTGCCAGCAGTGAAAGTCGCAGGGTGACTTTCTTT.

This clone occurred once. The chain combines TRBV18 with TRBJ2-7; 8 nucleotides agree with TRBD2. CDR3 length equals 13 residues. V shed 3 bases and J 5 bases; nucleotides not matched to a gene: 3. Germline CDR1 and CDR2: KGHSH and LQKENI. For the CDR3, the DNA is TGTGCCAGCTCACCGGGACTAGATAACGAGCAGTACTTC. Translated, it gives CASSPGLDNEQYF.

The chain links TRBV5-1 to TRBJ2-5; D not resolved. Germline CDR1 is SGHRS and CDR2 is YFSETQ. The CDR3 sequence is 16 residues long. Trimming removed 0 bases from V and 0 bases from J, with 12 bases in between. CDR3 in amino acids: CASSLASGIYQETQYF. The CDR3 DNA reads as TGCGCCAGCAGCTTGGCCTCCGGTATCTACCAAGAGACCCAGTACTTC.

This clone was seen just once. This rearrangement joins TRBV9 to TRBJ2-1; 11 bases are a match to TRBD2. The CDR3 is 16 amino acids. Losses at the gene ends were 3 bases for V and 5 bases for J; bases not matched to a gene: 7. The germline gives CDR1 SGDLS, CDR2 YYNGEE. The CDR3 DNA follows: TGTGCCAGCAGCGCCTCCGGGACTAGCGGCCACAATGAGCAGTTCTTC. Residues: CASSASGTSGHNEQFF.

The CDR3 protein is CASSIESGGDGYTF. In DNA, the CDR3 is TGTGCCAGTAGTATAGAATCAGGGGGCGACGGCTACACCTTC. The chain joins TRBV19 to TRBJ1-2, with 8 bases fitting TRBD1. Unmatched junction bases numbered 5, after V lost 0 bases and J lost 8 bases. CDR1 is LNHDA, CDR2 SQIVND, per germline (reference sequence). The length of the CDR3 is 14 residues.

The sample holds one count of this clone. This chain joins TRBV3-1 (or the pseudogene TRBV3-2) and TRBJ2-7; 9 positions match TRBD1. V lost 0 bases, J lost 5 bases, and 8 bases stayed unmatched. The CDR3 has 16 amino acids. Germline assignment: CDR1 LGHDT and CDR2 YNNKEL (reference sequence). The CDR3 loop is CASSQDAWDRDDEQYF. The DNA for the CDR3 is TGTGCCAGCAGCCAAGATGCTTGGGACAGGGACGACGAGCAGTACTTC.

The chain is built from TRBV18 and TRBJ2-1, with 9 bases fitting TRBD1. V shed 3 bases and J 0 bases; nucleotides not matched to a gene: 12. Germline values: CDR1 KGHSH, CDR2 LQKENI. The CDR3 contains 19 residues. CDR3 sequence: CASSPDRGDREGSYNEQFF. In nucleotides, the CDR3 is TGTGCCAGCTCACCGGACCGGGGGGACAGGGAGGGCTCCTACAATGAGCAGTTCTTC.

This clone was counted a single time. Written as DNA, the CDR3 is TGCGCCAGCGGGGACAGTTCCTACGAGCAGTACTTC. It encodes CASGDSSYEQYF. The chain links TRBV5-1 to TRBJ2-7; 7 bases align to TRBD1. With V trimmed by 7 bases and J by 1 base, 2 bases remained unmatched. Germline-derived CDR1 and CDR2 are SGHRS and YFSETQ. The CDR3 has 12 residues.

The chain couples TRBV7-9 to TRBJ1-2; TRBD1 is a possible D gene (6 bases). CDR1 and CDR2 from the germline V gene are SEHNR and FQNEAQ (reference sequence). The CDR3 consists of 16 residues. V gave up 1 base and J gave up 1 base, with 13 bases separating them. CDR3 loop: CASSLDYREYNYGYTF. CDR3 in DNA: TGTGCCAGCAGCTTAGATTACAGGGAGTATAACTATGGCTACACCTTC.

This clone was observed once. The rearrangement links TRBV7-8 to TRBJ1-2, with TRBD1 matching 11 bases. This CDR3 region has 13 residues. V was clipped by 5 bases and J by 7 bases; unmatched bases: 3. Per the germline V gene, CDR1 is SGHVS and CDR2 is FQNEAQ. The CDR3 coding sequence is TGTGCCAGCAGCCAGGACAGGGGGCCTGGCTACACCTTC. Its translation: CASSQDRGPGYTF.